Presented here are 12 T cell receptor beta chains from one specimen sequenced in a study of blood T cell repertoires in COVID-19. Sequenced by immunoSEQ multiplex PCR; TCRdb stores in-frame clones only, minus some. Of about 81,000 clones listed, 80% to 90% are singletons. Sequenced: PBMCs or T cells enriched from blood (not recorded which). These receptors came from a woman aged 50 to 65 with acute COVID-19.

This clone has a single count. The chain couples TRBV29-1 to TRBJ1-4; D remains ambiguous. Germline V gives CDR1 SQVTM, CDR2 ANQGSEA. CDR3 size: 11 residues. The V end lost 1 base, the J end lost 8 bases, and 5 bases lay between the germline ends. CDR3 sequence: CSVEVGEKLFF. The CDR3 DNA reads as TGCAGCGTTGAAGTTGGCGAAAAACTGTTTTTT.

Details on this clone: The junction departs from the called germline gene at one end, perhaps through a read error. The chain links TRBV24-1 to TRBJ2-1; 8 nucleotides agree with TRBD2. The germline CDR1 and CDR2 sequences are KGHDR and SFDVKD. This CDR3 spans 14 amino acids. Here the CDR3 DNA reads TGTGCCACCAGTGAATCCCAAGACTCTAGCGGGCTGCTCTTC. It is translated as CATSESQDSSGLLF.

This chain connects TRBV29-1 to TRBJ1-1; D ambiguous. This CDR3 is built from 10 residues. From germline, CDR1 is SQVTM and CDR2 ANQGSEA. The CDR3 nucleotides are TGCGGGTCTGCGGACACTGAAGCTTTCTTT. Translated: CGSADTEAFF. Full variable domain (missing parts from reference TRBV29-1 and TRBJ1-1): SAVISQKPSRDICQRGTSLTIQCQVDSQVTMMFWYRQQPGQSLTLIATANQGSEATYESGFVIDKFPISRPNLTFSTLTVSNMSPEDSSIYLCGSADTEAFFGQGTRLTVV.

A few counts support this clone. V usage is TRBV7-3 and J usage is TRBJ2-5; 13 nucleotides align to TRBD2. This CDR3 comprises 15 residues. Germline lookup yields CDR1 SGHTA and CDR2 FQGTGA. Losses at the gene ends were 5 bases for V and 4 bases for J; bases not matched to a gene: 4. DNA for the CDR3: TGTGCCAGCAGCCTACGGACTAGCGGGAGAGAGACCCAGTACTTC. This sequence encodes CASSLRTSGRETQYF.

The chain links TRBV7-9 to TRBJ2-7; 7 positions match TRBD2. Germline V gene data show CDR1 as SEHNR and CDR2 as FQNEAQ (reference sequence). The trim removed 1 base at V and 5 bases at J, leaving 8 bases unmatched. There are 15 residues in the CDR3. This chain's CDR3 is CASSLGPAGGDEQYF. In nucleotides, the CDR3 is TGTGCCAGCAGCTTAGGGCCCGCTGGGGGGGACGAGCAGTACTTC. Looking up the rest from reference TRBV7-9 and TRBJ2-7 gives the full variable domain: DTGVSQNPRHKITKRGQNVTFRCDPISEHNRLYWYRQTLGQGPEFLTYFQNEAQLEKSRLLSDRFSAERPKGSFSTLEIQRTEQGDSAMYLCASSLGPAGGDEQYFGPGTRLTVT.

The rearrangement links TRBV3-1 (or the pseudogene TRBV3-2) to TRBJ1-1; tentatively, D is TRBD1 (5 bases). The CDR3 runs to 14 residues. Trimming removed 1 base at V and 5 bases at J, with 11 bases between. From germline, CDR1 is LGHDT and CDR2 YNNKEL (reference sequence). In DNA, the CDR3 is TGTGCCAGCAGCCAAGTGGACACCCTTACTGAAGCTTTCTTT. As protein: CASSQVDTLTEAFF.

This clone was recorded only once. The chain links TRBV30 to TRBJ1-5; D perhaps matches TRBD1 (5 bases). Germline CDR1 reads GTSNPN; CDR2 reads SVGIG (reference sequence). Trimming took off 3 bases at V and 2 bases at J, with 14 bases between the two ends. The CDR3 runs to 15 residues. Here the CDR3 reads CAWRRPGGGNQPQHF. The CDR3 coding sequence is TGTGCCTGGAGAAGGCCGGGGGGAGGCAATCAGCCCCAGCATTTT.

This chain joins TRBV19 and TRBJ2-3, with 10 bases aligning to TRBD1. The CDR3 is 13 amino acids. Germline loops: CDR1 LNHDA, CDR2 SQIVND (reference sequence). The CDR3 DNA reads TGTGCGGTTGGACAGGGGGGCACAGATACGCAGTATTTT. This gives the protein CAVGQGGTDTQYF.

This clone was seen once. The chain recombines TRBV9 with TRBJ2-7, with TRBD2 identical over 13 bases. With V trimmed by 6 bases and J by 1 base, 7 bases remained unmatched. In germline, CDR1 is SGDLS, CDR2 YYNGEE. The CDR3 covers 16 residues. The CDR3 loop is CASTAGTSGTSYEQYF. CDR3 nucleotide sequence: TGTGCCAGCACGGCCGGGACTAGCGGGACATCCTACGAGCAGTACTTC.

The rearrangement links TRBV19 to TRBJ2-1; possibly TRBD1 for D (5 bases). This CDR3 spans 15 amino acids. The V end was cut by 2 bases, the J end by 12 bases, with 20 bases between. CDR1 and CDR2 (germline): LNHDA, SQIVND (reference sequence). In nucleotides, the CDR3 is TGTGCCAGTAGTATAAGCGCTCTCCTACAGGCTAGGCAGTTCTTC. It codes for CASSISALLQARQFF.

The rearrangement links TRBV3-1 (or the pseudogene TRBV3-2) to TRBJ1-6, with TRBD1 as a possible D gene (6 bases). Trimming left V 4 bases short and J 10 bases short, with 17 bases between. The germline V gene encodes CDR1 LGHDT and CDR2 YNNKEL (reference sequence). The CDR3 spans 15 residues. The CDR3, as DNA: TGTGCCAGCAGCCCGATCCGGGACACCGGCTCACCCCTCCACTTT. Its protein product is CASSPIRDTGSPLHF.

This rearrangement joins TRBV19 to TRBJ1-3, with TRBD1 matching 7 bases. The ends lost 6 bases at V and 0 bases at J; junction bases unmatched: 11. This CDR3 region has 17 residues. Germline V gene sequence: CDR1 LNHDA, CDR2 SQIVND (reference sequence). CDR3 nucleotides: TGTGCCAGTAGGGCAGGCCAGGGGGTTCCCTCTGGAAACACCATATATTTT. The encoded protein is CASRAGQGVPSGNTIYF.